This T cell receptor (beta chain) was recovered during a study of cytomegalovirus exposure and HLA in healthy donors. Turning to the study itself: The roughly 120 million unique TCR beta sequences, from about 179 million T cells, were found by an earlier analysis.

The CDR3 is 17 residues long. PCR used 60 Vbeta primers and 13 Jbeta primers. Data came from immunoSEQ multiplex PCR; TCRdb stores just in-frame clones and leaves some out. This sample carries fewer than 150,000 clones, with 1.5% to 2% going to the ten biggest clones. Sequencing used PBMCs. The V gene is TRBV21-1, the J gene TRBJ2-1; the table calls TRBD2, which could not be checked here. TRBV21-1 is given as a pseudogene. The receptor comes from a woman aged 55 to 70 in good health and CMV-seronegative. CDR3 sequence reads: CASSKYPLAGGQNEQFF. CDR3 sequence (DNA): TGTGCCAGCAGCAAATATCCCCTAGCGGGGGGGCAAAATGAGCAGTTCTTC.